Following are 31 T cell receptor beta chains from one sample sequenced in a study of CD8 T cells in Susac syndrome (dated by TCRdb to the late 2010s). Libraries came from the immunoSEQ multiplex PCR assay. RNA was extracted with the RNeasy kit and roughly 0.45 to 1 ug was reverse transcribed using random hexamers. TCRdb reanalyzed the raw reads on its own, using fastp at Q25 for trimming and MiXCR for clone calling, and kept in-frame beta chains. For every CDR3 protein sequence, its rows merge into one entry that carries the most common genes and DNA. The sample table contains more than 150,000 distinct CDR3 sequences; only one count was recorded for about 96% of them. Approximately 0.12% of the sample is taken by the ten largest. Sequencing was carried out using CD4+ T cells from PBMCs. The receptor set was obtained from a human donor with Susac syndrome.

The V gene is TRBV9, the J gene TRBJ2-3; D is unclear. The CDR3 totals 15 residues. Germline V CDR1 and CDR2: SGDLS, YYNGEE. The V end was cut by 4 bases, the J end by 2 bases, with 14 bases between. The CDR3 DNA is TGTGCCAGCAGCTCGGATCTGGTCCCCACAGATACGCAGTATTTT. Translation gives CASSSDLVPTDTQYF.

This chain links TRBV7-9 with TRBJ2-3, with D perhaps being TRBD1 or TRBD2 (5 bases each). Germline lookup yields CDR1 SEHNR and CDR2 FQNEAQ (reference sequence). Trimming took 1 base from V and 3 from J, leaving 11 bases between them. The CDR3 totals 15 residues. CDR3 nucleotides: TGTGCCAGCAGCTTAGGGGACCACGAGACAGATACGCAGTATTTT. Translating it yields CASSLGDHETDTQYF.

This clonotype was picked up one time. The J gene is TRBJ1-6, the V gene TRBV20-1; TRBD1 matches at 9 bases. V shed 1 base, J shed 8 bases, and the junction held 6 bases outside the gene matches. Germline lookup yields CDR1 DFQATT and CDR2 SNEGSKA (reference sequence). This CDR3 is built from 15 residues. The CDR3 DNA follows: TGCAGTGCTAGAGTAGGGACAGGGAGGTATTCACCCCTCCACTTT. This sequence encodes CSARVGTGRYSPLHF.

The chain recombines TRBV29-1 with TRBJ2-1; maybe TRBD1 (5 bases). From germline, CDR1 is SQVTM and CDR2 ANQGSEA. This CDR3 is 15 amino acids long. Trimming stripped 7 bases from V and 2 bases from J, with 18 bases between. CDR3 amino acids: CSATTEPTTYNEQFF. CDR3 DNA sequence: TGCAGCGCGACGACAGAGCCAACTACCTACAATGAGCAGTTCTTC.

This chain links TRBV20-1 with TRBJ2-5; possibly TRBD1 or TRBD2 for D (6 bases each). CDR3 size: 13 residues. The V gene lost 1 base and the J gene lost 5 bases, with 11 bases spanning the gap. The germline V gene has CDR1 DFQATT and CDR2 SNEGSKA (reference sequence). The CDR3 DNA follows: TGCAGTGCTAGAGGGAGAGGGGGGGAGACCCAGTACTTC. Its translation is CSARGRGGETQYF.

A few counts support this clonotype. This chain links TRBV4-1 with TRBJ2-3, with D perhaps TRBD2 (6 bases). The CDR3 has 13 residues. Germline V gives CDR1 MGHRA, CDR2 YSYEKL. V lost 1 base and J lost 5, with 7 bases in between. The CDR3 reads CASSQVGGDTQYF. The DNA of the CDR3 is TGCGCCAGCAGCCAAGTGGGAGGAGATACGCAGTATTTT.

This chain joins TRBV4-3 and TRBJ2-1, with 12 bases lining up with TRBD2. With V trimmed by 0 bases and J by 4 bases, 10 bases remained unmatched. The CDR3 covers 19 residues. Germline CDR1 LGHNA, CDR2 YSLEER. The DNA of the CDR3 is TGCGCCAGCAGCCAAGATCCCCCGACTAGCGGGGGAATATACAATGAGCAGTTCTTC. It translates to CASSQDPPTSGGIYNEQFF.

V usage is TRBV28 and J usage is TRBJ1-4, with D hard to call. The CDR3 extends over 12 amino acids. Germline CDR1 and CDR2: MDHEN and SYDVKM. The V and J ends lost 5 bases and 13 bases respectively, with 14 bases between them. The CDR3 protein is CASSPWTDALFF. CDR3 coding DNA: TGTGCCAGCAGTCCCTGGACGGACGCACTGTTTTTT.

Only a few counts were recorded for this clonotype. The genes are TRBV24-1 and TRBJ2-5; 7 bases are a match to TRBD2. There are 16 residues in the CDR3. Germline loops: CDR1 KGHDR, CDR2 SFDVKD. V was clipped by 1 base and J by 1 base; unmatched bases: 5. The CDR3 DNA is TGTGCCACCAGTGATTTCGCCAGGGAGGGCCAAGAGACCCAGTACTTC. Its translation: CATSDFAREGQETQYF.

The chain is built from TRBV27 and TRBJ2-1; D is perhaps TRBD1 (6 bases). This CDR3 region has 15 residues. The germline V gene has CDR1 MNHEY and CDR2 SMNVEV (reference sequence). The V end lost 6 bases, the J end lost 0 bases, and 12 bases lay between the germline ends. This CDR3 reads CASRTTGYSYNEQFF. The CDR3 DNA is TGTGCCAGCAGAACGACAGGATACTCCTACAATGAGCAGTTCTTC.

This chain connects TRBV29-1 to TRBJ2-1; 14 bases are shared with TRBD2. Germline CDR1 is SQVTM and CDR2 is ANQGSEA. The CDR3 is 14 amino acids. V shed 6 bases and J 9 bases; nucleotides not matched to a gene: 7. The CDR3: CSVGATSGGGEQFF. The DNA for the CDR3 is TGCAGCGTGGGAGCGACTAGCGGGGGGGGTGAGCAGTTCTTC.

V and J are TRBV19 and TRBJ2-1, with TRBD1 matching over 11 bases. Germline V lookup: CDR1 LNHDA, CDR2 SQIVND (reference sequence). The length of the CDR3 is 15 residues. The junction had 4 bases not matched to a gene; V was cut back by 5 bases and J by 4 bases. The CDR3 reads CASSLDRGLYNEQFF. CDR3 nucleotide sequence: TGTGCCAGTAGTTTGGACAGGGGGCTTTACAATGAGCAGTTCTTC.

The chain is built from TRBV7-2 and TRBJ2-5; TRBD1 might be the D (6 bases). V was pared by 5 bases and J by 9 bases, with 16 bases between. The CDR3 has 13 amino acids. The V gene's germline CDR1 is SGHTA and CDR2 FQGNSA. CDR3 in amino acids: CASSQTQGPAQYF. CDR3 nucleotide sequence: TGTGCCAGCAGCCAGACCCAGGGGCCGGCCCAGTACTTC.

The V gene is TRBV20-1, the J gene TRBJ1-3; the D is unclear. The V end lost 8 bases, the J end lost 4 bases, and 15 bases lay between the germline ends. Germline loops: CDR1 DFQATT, CDR2 SNEGSKA (reference sequence). CDR3 size: 13 residues. The CDR3 sequence: CSFRREVGNTIYF. The CDR3 DNA sequence: TGCAGTTTCCGCCGGGAAGTGGGAAACACCATATATTTT.

This chain links TRBV12-3 or TRBV12-4 with TRBJ2-2, with TRBD1 matching 8 bases. With 7 bases clipped from V and 3 bases from J, the junction kept 7 bases outside the gene matches. The CDR3 sequence is 15 residues long. The CDR3 nucleotides read TGTGCCAGCAAAGCCGGGACAGGCTACACCGGGGAGCTGTTTTTT. Translated, it gives CASKAGTGYTGELFF.

The genes are TRBV4-3 and TRBJ2-7; 8 nucleotides align to TRBD1. Unmatched junction bases numbered 6, after V lost 6 bases and J lost 5 bases. Germline V gene sequence: CDR1 LGHNA, CDR2 YSLEER. This CDR3 is built from 13 residues. CDR3 nucleotide sequence: TGCGCCAGCAGTCACGACAGGGGCCACGAGCAGTACTTC. Translation gives CASSHDRGHEQYF.

This rearrangement joins TRBV5-1 to TRBJ2-1, with a weak D call TRBD1 (7 bases). CDR3 size: 14 residues. Germline CDR1 is SGHRS and CDR2 is YFSETQ. V lost 4 bases and J 6 bases, leaving 14 bases between the germline ends. CDR3 sequence: CASSPGGGPNEQFF. DNA of the CDR3: TGCGCCAGCAGCCCCGGAGGGGGCCCCAATGAGCAGTTCTTC. Together with reference TRBV5-1 and TRBJ2-1, the CDR3 gives the full variable domain: KAGVTQTPRYLIKTRGQQVTLSCSPISGHRSVSWYQQTPGQGLQFLFEYFSETQRNKGNFPGRFSGRQFSNSRSEMNVSTLELGDSALYLCASSPGGGPNEQFFGPGTRLTVL.

This rearrangement joins TRBV28 to TRBJ1-6; TRBD1 might be the D (5 bases). This CDR3 is built from 14 residues. CDR1 and CDR2 (germline): MDHEN, SYDVKM. Trimming removed 6 bases at V and 9 bases at J, with 15 bases between. Here the CDR3 reads CASSAGLMGSPLHF. The CDR3 DNA sequence: TGTGCCAGCAGCGCAGGGTTAATGGGTTCACCCCTCCACTTT. The entire variable domain, with the rest obtained from reference TRBV28 and TRBJ1-6, is as follows: DVKVTQSSRYLVKRTGEKVFLECVQDMDHENMFWYRQDPGLGLRLIYFSYDVKMKEKGDIPEGYSVSREKKERFSLILESASTNQTSMYLCASSAGLMGSPLHFGNGTRLTVT.

The genes are TRBV28 and TRBJ1-2, with D uncertain. CDR1 is MDHEN and CDR2 is SYDVKM in the germline V gene. The CDR3 runs to 13 residues. The V end was cut by 5 bases, the J end by 4 bases, with 11 bases between. Here the CDR3 DNA reads TGTGCCAGCAGTCCCCCACAGCCCTATGGCTACACCTTC. Translation gives CASSPPQPYGYTF.

The chain combines TRBV7-3 with TRBJ1-1; tentatively, D is TRBD1 (5 bases). Per the germline V gene, CDR1 is SGHTA and CDR2 is FQGTGA. Trimming pared 2 bases from V and 1 base from J, leaving 14 bases between. CDR3 length equals 16 residues. The CDR3 DNA sequence: TGTGCCAGCAGCTTAGGGGGGTCGGTGCGGAACACTGAAGCTTTCTTT. It translates to CASSLGGSVRNTEAFF. The full variable domain, in which reference TRBV7-3 and TRBJ1-1 provide the parts outside the CDR3, is GAGVSQTPSNKVTEKGKYVELRCDPISGHTALYWYRQSLGQGPEFLIYFQGTGAADDSGLPNDRFFAVRPEGSVSTLKIQRTERGDSAVYLCASSLGGSVRNTEAFFGQGTRLTVV.

The rearrangement uses TRBV20-1 and TRBJ2-1, with D unresolved. Per germline, CDR1 DFQATT and CDR2 SNEGSKA (reference sequence). The ends were cut back, 6 bases at V and 0 bases at J, with 9 bases in the middle. This CDR3 contains 13 residues. The chain's CDR3 is CSATSSSYNEQFF. The CDR3 DNA reads as TGCAGTGCCACGAGTAGCTCCTACAATGAGCAGTTCTTC.

J is TRBJ1-2 and V is TRBV18, with a weak D call TRBD1 (5 bases). The CDR3 sequence is 13 residues long. The V and J ends lost 4 bases and 3 bases respectively, with 9 bases between them. Germline V gives CDR1 KGHSH, CDR2 LQKENI. Here the CDR3 reads CASSQGSDYGYTF. The DNA of the CDR3 is TGTGCCAGCTCACAGGGGAGTGACTATGGCTACACCTTC.

The rearrangement links TRBV29-1 to TRBJ2-7, with TRBD2 identical over 10 bases. Per the germline V gene, CDR1 is SQVTM and CDR2 is ANQGSEA. J gave up 3 bases and V 2 bases, and 4 bases lay outside the gene matches. This CDR3 region has 14 residues. For the CDR3, the DNA is TGCAGCGTTGAACCCGCTAGCGGGAGCTACGAGCAGTACTTC. It yields the protein CSVEPASGSYEQYF.

The rearrangement joins TRBV27 to TRBJ2-3, with 13 bases lining up with TRBD2. This CDR3 is 15 amino acids long. Germline V CDR1 and CDR2: MNHEY, SMNVEV (reference sequence). V gave up 5 bases and J gave up 4 bases; unmatched junction bases: 3. The chain's CDR3 is CASSGTSGAADTQYF. CDR3 DNA: TGTGCCAGCAGTGGGACTAGCGGGGCCGCAGATACGCAGTATTTT.

V and J are TRBV4-3 and TRBJ1-2; D not resolved. CDR1 and CDR2 from the germline V gene are LGHNA and YSLEER. The V end lost 2 bases, the J end lost 5 bases, and 12 bases lay between the germline ends. CDR3 size: 14 residues. CDR3 amino acids: CASSQIMAGYGYTF. The CDR3 bases are TGCGCCAGCAGCCAAATAATGGCGGGATATGGCTACACCTTC.

V gene TRBV4-3 combines with J gene TRBJ2-7; D is undetermined. With 0 bases removed from V and 3 bases from J, the gap between germline ends came to 15 bases. This CDR3 is built from 16 residues. Looked up from germline, CDR1 is LGHNA and CDR2 is YSLEER. DNA of the CDR3: TGCGCCAGCAGCCAAGAGTTTCAGTTGAGTCGCTACGAGCAGTACTTC. Its protein product is CASSQEFQLSRYEQYF.

The chain combines TRBV9 with TRBJ1-3, with 9 nucleotides matching TRBD1. The V and J ends lost 3 bases and 1 base, in that order; junction bases with no gene match: 2. The CDR3 extends over 15 amino acids. The V gene's germline CDR1 is SGDLS and CDR2 YYNGEE. Here the CDR3 DNA reads TGTGCCAGCAGCGCGACAGGGGGATCTGGAAACACCATATATTTT. Translation gives CASSATGGSGNTIYF.

CDR3 sequence: CASSLWTPYNEQFF. DNA for the CDR3: TGCGCCAGCAGCTTGTGGACTCCCTACAATGAGCAGTTCTTC. The chain recombines TRBV5-1 with TRBJ2-1, with D perhaps TRBD2 (5 bases). V lost 1 base to trimming and J lost 2 bases, with 7 bases between them. The CDR3 length is 14 residues. Per the germline V gene, CDR1 is SGHRS and CDR2 is YFSETQ.

The V call is TRBV10-3, the J call TRBJ2-5; D unresolved. Trimming pared 0 bases from V and 5 bases from J, leaving 13 bases between. This CDR3 spans 15 amino acids. Germline assignment: CDR1 ENHRY and CDR2 SYGVKD. The CDR3 loop is CAISESIVGPETQYF. The CDR3 bases are TGTGCCATCAGTGAGTCGATAGTGGGTCCGGAGACCCAGTACTTC.

This sequence joins TRBV5-1 and TRBJ2-6; D possibly corresponds to TRBD1 (6 bases). V was shortened by 5 bases and J by 2 bases, with 14 bases between the two germline ends. This CDR3 has 16 residues. The germline gives CDR1 SGHRS, CDR2 YFSETQ. In nucleotides, the CDR3 is TGCGCCAGCAGTTCCGAAACAGGGCCTGGGGCCAACGTCCTGACTTTC. It is translated as CASSSETGPGANVLTF. The full variable domain, in which reference TRBV5-1 and TRBJ2-6 provide the parts outside the CDR3, is KAGVTQTPRYLIKTRGQQVTLSCSPISGHRSVSWYQQTPGQGLQFLFEYFSETQRNKGNFPGRFSGRQFSNSRSEMNVSTLELGDSALYLCASSSETGPGANVLTFGAGSRLTVL.

The V gene is TRBV2, the J gene TRBJ2-7; 8 nucleotides align to TRBD2. The length of the CDR3 is 14 residues. Germline loops: CDR1 SNHLY, CDR2 FYNNEI. Trimming at V came to 6 bases and at J to 5 bases, leaving 9 bases not matched to a gene. CDR3 DNA: TGTGCCAGCAGATTGCCCAGCGGGGGCGACGAGCAGTACTTC. It translates to CASRLPSGGDEQYF.